This T cell receptor beta chain emerged from a study of T cell responses to AZD1222 COVID-19 vaccine. The study's findings and limits: Nearly half of unique spike-specific TCRs reportedly avoided B.1.351 and B.1.1.7 mutated regions. The donor group comprised mostly white British people and more females; the analysis possibly underestimated clonal diversity. The span of vaccine-associated CD4 TCRs extended across spike, with dominance at 160-218 and 743-854.

Concerning this clone: The antigen is not known.

TCRdb's table, derived via immunoSEQ multiplex PCR, lists solely in-frame clones and lacks some. The sample has 120,000 or so clones, roughly 88% seen once. V trimming: 4 bases; J trimming: 0 bases; junction bases outside the gene matches: 12. CDR1 and CDR2 from the germline V gene are ENHRY and SYGVKD. The CDR3 runs 20 residues. The chain couples TRBV10-3 to TRBJ2-1; TRBD2 matches 13 bases. The starting material was peripheral blood, obtained 28 days after the second AZD1222 dose. The clonotype comes from an adult who received the AZD1222 COVID-19 vaccine. DNA of the CDR3: TGTGCCATCAGTGGGCCAGGACTAGCGGGGGTCCAGAGCTCCTACAATGAGCAGTTCTTC. Translating it yields CAISGPGLAGVQSSYNEQFF.